These 14 T cell receptor beta chains were all obtained from the same sample, sequenced in a study of OX40 agonist ivuxolimab in advanced cancers. Data came from immunoSEQ multiplex PCR; TCRdb stores just in-frame clones and leaves some out. The table shows 75,000 to 95,000 clones, with just under 90% occurring only once. Sequencing used CD4+ or CD8+ T cells sorted from blood, obtained in a trial of the OX40 agonist ivuxolimab. Receptors originate from an adult with an advanced solid tumor such as melanoma, head and neck, liver or kidney cancer.

The chain uses TRBV6-4 and TRBJ1-1; D is uncertain. The CDR3 contains 13 residues. The V gene lost 6 bases and the J gene lost 1 base, with 9 bases spanning the gap. Germline CDR1 reads MRHNA; CDR2 reads SNTAGT. The CDR3 DNA is TGTGCCAGCAGCTCCAGCTCGAACACTGAAGCTTTCTTT. This gives the protein CASSSSSNTEAFF.

V gene TRBV2 combines with J gene TRBJ1-1; the D is unclear. The V and J ends lost 6 bases and 2 bases respectively, with 13 bases between them. Germline V gene lookup returns CDR1 SNHLY and CDR2 FYNNEI. The CDR3 totals 14 residues. Written as DNA, the CDR3 is TGTGCCAGCAGCCTACAGAGATCTAACACTGAAGCTTTCTTT. Protein product: CASSLQRSNTEAFF.

V is TRBV5-5 and J is TRBJ2-1; 7 nucleotides agree with TRBD1. CDR1 SGHKS and CDR2 YYEKEE come from the germline V gene (reference sequence). This CDR3 contains 15 residues. V was clipped by 4 bases and J by 2 bases; unmatched bases: 6. The chain's CDR3 is CASSPDREPYNEQFF. The CDR3 DNA sequence: TGTGCCAGCAGCCCTGACAGGGAACCCTACAATGAGCAGTTCTTC.

V usage is TRBV14 and J usage is TRBJ2-2, with D maybe TRBD1 (5 bases). Germline lookup yields CDR1 SGHDN and CDR2 FVKESK. This CDR3 contains 13 residues. V lost 4 bases to trimming and J lost 4 bases, with 7 bases between them. CDR3 loop: CASSPTGTGELFF. In DNA, the CDR3 is TGTGCCAGCAGCCCCACAGGCACCGGGGAGCTGTTTTTT. Full variable domain (rest looked up from reference TRBV14 and TRBJ2-2): EAGVTQFPSHSVIEKGQTVTLRCDPISGHDNLYWYRRVMGKEIKFLLHFVKESKQDESGMPNNRFLAERTGGTYSTLKVQPAELEDSGVYFCASSPTGTGELFFGEGSRLTVL.

This chain links TRBV11-2 with TRBJ2-1; D remains ambiguous. The length of the CDR3 is 12 residues. Germline loops: CDR1 SGHAT, CDR2 FQNNGV. Between the trimmed V and J ends, which lost 1 base and 7 bases, there was a span of 5 bases. This chain's CDR3 is CASSLGANEQFF. CDR3 DNA: TGTGCCAGCAGCTTAGGCGCAAATGAGCAGTTCTTC.

The chain links TRBV4-1 to TRBJ2-7; either TRBD1 or TRBD2 may supply D (5 bases each). CDR1 and CDR2 (germline): MGHRA, YSYEKL. Deletions cut 0 bases from V and 5 bases from J, with 20 bases between. CDR3 length: 17 amino acids. The CDR3 spells CASSQESALGTPHEQYF. The CDR3 DNA is TGCGCCAGCAGCCAAGAATCGGCGCTAGGGACCCCCCACGAGCAGTACTTC.

The genes are TRBV7-9 and TRBJ2-7, with D unclear. The V gene's germline CDR1 is SEHNR and CDR2 FQNEAQ (reference sequence). Trimming stripped 3 bases from V and 2 bases from J, with 11 bases between. There are 14 residues in the CDR3. The CDR3 sequence: CASSLSTTTYEQYF. DNA of the CDR3: TGTGCCAGCAGCTTGTCTACGACGACCTACGAGCAGTACTTC. The full variable domain, rest sourced from reference TRBV7-9 and TRBJ2-7, is DTGVSQNPRHKITKRGQNVTFRCDPISEHNRLYWYRQTLGQGPEFLTYFQNEAQLEKSRLLSDRFSAERPKGSFSTLEIQRTEQGDSAMYLCASSLSTTTYEQYFGPGTRLTVT.

This sequence joins TRBV19 and TRBJ2-3; 9 nucleotides line up with TRBD2. The J segment lost 4 bases and the V segment lost 4 bases, leaving 3 bases of the junction unmatched. The CDR3 has 14 amino acids. Germline-derived CDR1 and CDR2 are LNHDA and SQIVND (reference sequence). The CDR3 DNA follows: TGTGCCAGTAGTACCGGACTAGCGCCAGATACGCAGTATTTT. It is translated as CASSTGLAPDTQYF.

The DNA for the CDR3 is TGTGCCAGCAGTTACCTAGGGGCGAGTGTAAACACTGAAGCTTTCTTT. It codes for CASSYLGASVNTEAFF. The chain is built from TRBV6-6 and TRBJ1-1, with D possibly TRBD1 on 5 matching bases. The CDR3 has 16 amino acids. Germline CDR1 MNHNY, CDR2 SVGAGI (reference sequence). V was shortened by 2 bases and J by 2 bases, with 15 bases between the two germline ends.

The chain employs TRBV6-1 and TRBJ2-7; 8 positions match TRBD1. The CDR3 loop spans 14 amino acids. V gave up 7 bases and J gave up 0 bases; unmatched junction bases: 5. The germline V gene has CDR1 MNHNS and CDR2 SASEGT. CDR3 coding DNA: TGTGCCAGCAAGGGGACAGGAACCTCCTACGAGCAGTACTTC. This encodes CASKGTGTSYEQYF.

The chain is built from TRBV10-2 and TRBJ1-3; possible D gene TRBD1, 6 bases. Trimming removed 6 bases at V and 0 bases at J, with 12 bases between. The CDR3 contains 15 residues. CDR1 is WSHSY, CDR2 SAAADI, per germline. CDR3 sequence reads: CASRAGTYSGNTIYF. CDR3 DNA sequence: TGCGCCAGCAGAGCCGGGACATACTCTGGAAACACCATATATTTT.

This clone was recorded only once. This chain joins TRBV19 and TRBJ2-1; 7 positions match TRBD2. Looked up from germline, CDR1 is LNHDA and CDR2 is SQIVND (reference sequence). The V gene end was trimmed by 3 bases and the J gene end by 10 bases; junction bases not matched to a gene: 9. The length of the CDR3 is 14 residues. The CDR3, as DNA: TGTGCCAGTAGTATGGGGGGAGGGTTCGGGGAGCAGTTCTTC. It codes for CASSMGGGFGEQFF.

This clone occurred once. The genes are TRBV7-8 and TRBJ1-5; TRBD1 agrees at 7 bases. CDR1 and CDR2 from the germline V gene are SGHVS and FQNEAQ. The CDR3 loop spans 17 amino acids. The J segment lost 11 bases and the V segment lost 5 bases, leaving 21 bases of the junction unmatched. The CDR3 sequence is CASSASRLDRTRDAQHF. The CDR3 DNA follows: TGTGCCAGCAGCGCTTCCAGATTGGACAGGACCCGGGATGCCCAGCATTTT.

The genes are TRBV19 and TRBJ1-2; D gene unclear. V was shortened by 4 bases and J by 4 bases, with 13 bases between the two germline ends. Germline CDR1 LNHDA, CDR2 SQIVND (reference sequence). The CDR3 length is 14 residues. CDR3 loop: CASSTMDRVYGYTF. In DNA form, the CDR3 reads TGTGCCAGTAGTACAATGGACCGCGTCTATGGCTACACCTTC.